Below, one T cell receptor (beta chain) is given with its context. No antigen is known for it. This sample is drawn from a study of vaccination effects on CD4 cells after COVID-19. Study details: ViraFEST expansion of antigen-specific CD4+ T cells with viral peptide pools preceded sequencing. Sample donation by two convalescent patients took place 16 days and one week before vaccination.

CD4+ T cell isolation took place after approximately 11 days of culture. A PCR test confirmed that the person had SARS-CoV-2 infection between March and December 2020. At days 3 and 7, half of the medium was exchanged for IL-2 medium. The repertoire was sequenced with immunoSEQ multiplex PCR; TCRdb's copy has only in-frame clones and lacks some. The sample shows 50,000 to 70,000 clones, more than 60% of them seen only once. From germline, CDR1 is SGHDN and CDR2 FVKESK. This CDR3 has 13 amino acids. Trimming removed 3 bases from V and 4 bases from J, with 9 bases in between. This rearrangement joins TRBV14 to TRBJ1-1; possible D gene TRBD1, 5 bases. The clonotype comes from a human donor who had a prior SARS-CoV-2 infection. Sequenced material: CD4+ T cells from PBMCs cultured without peptide, taken before COVID-19 vaccination. The CDR3 spells CASSQTRGTEAFF. DNA for the CDR3: TGTGCCAGCAGCCAGACAAGGGGCACTGAAGCTTTCTTT. Full variable domain (outside the CDR3, taken from reference TRBV14 and TRBJ1-1): EAGVTQFPSHSVIEKGQTVTLRCDPISGHDNLYWYRRVMGKEIKFLLHFVKESKQDESGMPNNRFLAERTGGTYSTLKVQPAELEDSGVYFCASSQTRGTEAFFGQGTRLTVV.